The 24 T cell receptor beta chains below all came from one sample that was sequenced in a study of blood T cell repertoires in COVID-19. Measured with immunoSEQ multiplex PCR; TCRdb has only the in-frame clones, and not every one. The repertoire holds tens of thousands of clones, with 75% to 95% as singletons. The source material was peripheral blood. The receptors were sampled from a man older than 75 with acute or convalescent COVID-19.

The J gene is TRBJ1-6, the V gene TRBV30, with D possibly matching TRBD1 (5 bases). The V gene's germline CDR1 is GTSNPN and CDR2 SVGIG (reference sequence). V shed 1 base and J shed 10 bases, with 11 bases lying between them. The CDR3 sequence is 13 residues long. This CDR3 reads CAWSGQGGSPLHF. CDR3 in DNA: TGTGCCTGGAGTGGCCAGGGAGGCTCACCCCTCCACTTT. Combining the CDR3 with reference TRBV30 and TRBJ1-6 gives the whole variable domain SQTIHQWPATLVQPVGSPLSLECTVEGTSNPNLYWYRQAAGRGLQLLFYSVGIGQISSEVPQNLSASRPQDRQFILSSKKLLLSDSGFYLCAWSGQGGSPLHFGNGTRLTVT.

The chain joins TRBV2 to TRBJ1-1, with D maybe TRBD1 (5 bases). The CDR3 totals 14 residues. V gave up 2 bases and J gave up 1 base, with 8 bases separating them. Germline V gene lookup returns CDR1 SNHLY and CDR2 FYNNEI. CDR3 bases: TGTGCCAGCAGTGAAAACGGGGGGAACACTGAAGCTTTCTTT. It codes for CASSENGGNTEAFF.

The gene calls are TRBV6-6 and TRBJ1-3, with D possibly TRBD1 on 5 matching bases. With 5 bases removed from V and 3 bases from J, the gap between germline ends came to 11 bases. Germline CDR1 is MNHNY and CDR2 is SVGAGI (reference sequence). This CDR3 has 14 amino acids. The CDR3 DNA reads as TGTGCCAGCAGTATCCAGGGTAGTGGAAACACCATATATTTT. It encodes CASSIQGSGNTIYF.

This clone appeared once. This chain links TRBV5-1 with TRBJ2-2; the D gene is possibly TRBD2 (6 bases). V lost 4 bases and J 4 bases, leaving 17 bases between the germline ends. The germline CDR1 and CDR2 sequences are SGHRS and YFSETQ. The CDR3 is 16 residues long. The CDR3 sequence is CASSGTSLSGTGELFF. In DNA form, the CDR3 reads TGCGCCAGCAGCGGTACTAGCTTATCGGGCACCGGGGAGCTGTTTTTT.

The chain carries TRBV6-5 and TRBJ2-5; D may be TRBD2 (5 bases). This CDR3 is built from 14 residues. V dropped 6 bases and J dropped 8 bases, with 19 bases sitting between them. CDR1 is MNHEY, CDR2 SVGAGI, per germline. This CDR3 is CASRDVGGFETQYF. The DNA for the CDR3 is TGTGCCAGCAGGGATGTAGGAGGTTTCGAAACCCAGTACTTC.

The chain has TRBV19 and TRBJ2-3; D is unresolved. The CDR3 contains 11 residues. Germline-derived CDR1 and CDR2 are LNHDA and SQIVND (reference sequence). V was clipped by 5 bases and J by 12 bases, with 12 bases between them. DNA for the CDR3: TGTGCCAGTAGTGGTGGGCCGGCACAGTATTTT. Protein: CASSGGPAQYF.

This chain joins TRBV27 and TRBJ2-6, with D perhaps TRBD1 (6 bases). V dropped 5 bases and J dropped 0 bases, with 17 bases sitting between them. The germline gives CDR1 MNHEY, CDR2 SMNVEV (reference sequence). The CDR3 is 18 residues long. CDR3: CASSPSWYRDSGANVLTF. DNA for the CDR3: TGTGCCAGCAGTCCGTCTTGGTACAGGGACTCTGGGGCCAACGTCCTGACTTTC.

The chain couples TRBV5-1 to TRBJ1-5, with D hard to call. CDR1 SGHRS and CDR2 YFSETQ come from the germline V gene. The CDR3 is 16 residues long. Trimming shortened V by 4 bases and J by 4 bases, and 18 bases separated the two germline ends. The CDR3 nucleotides read TGCGCCAGCAGCGTGAGGGAGGCCCAGCTGAATCAGCCCCAGCATTTT. This translates into CASSVREAQLNQPQHF. Filled out from reference TRBV5-1 and TRBJ1-5, the complete variable domain reads KAGVTQTPRYLIKTRGQQVTLSCSPISGHRSVSWYQQTPGQGLQFLFEYFSETQRNKGNFPGRFSGRQFSNSRSEMNVSTLELGDSALYLCASSVREAQLNQPQHFGDGTRLSIL.

This rearrangement joins TRBV5-6 to TRBJ1-1; no definite D call. Germline-derived CDR1 and CDR2 are SGHDT and YYEEEE. This CDR3 is built from 16 residues. V lost 0 bases to trimming and J lost 4 bases, with 16 bases between them. This CDR3 is CASSLAFSGDATEAFF. The CDR3 region has the DNA TGTGCCAGCAGCTTGGCTTTTAGCGGAGACGCCACTGAAGCTTTCTTT.

The chain couples TRBV3-1 (or the pseudogene TRBV3-2) to TRBJ2-3; 13 bases are shared with TRBD2. This CDR3 region has 15 residues. V shed 3 bases, J shed 5 bases, and the junction held 2 bases outside the gene matches. Germline assignment: CDR1 LGHDT and CDR2 YNNKEL (reference sequence). The CDR3 DNA follows: TGTGCCAGCAGCCAGACTAGCGGGGGGCAAGATACGCAGTATTTT. Amino acid sequence: CASSQTSGGQDTQYF.

This clone has a single count. The gene calls are TRBV7-8 and TRBJ2-1, with 8 bases matching TRBD1. This CDR3 spans 16 amino acids. Germline lookup yields CDR1 SGHVS and CDR2 FQNEAQ. V lost 1 base to trimming and J lost 4 bases; unmatched junction nucleotides: 6. CDR3 protein: CASSLGGRGRYNEQFF. CDR3 coding DNA: TGTGCCAGCAGCTTAGGGGGCAGGGGGCGATACAATGAGCAGTTCTTC.

The rearrangement links TRBV7-9 to TRBJ2-5; the D gene is possibly TRBD2 (6 bases). The CDR3 loop spans 15 amino acids. Germline CDR1 is SEHNR and CDR2 is FQNEAQ (reference sequence). The V end was cut by 2 bases, the J end by 5 bases, with 15 bases between. CDR3 DNA sequence: TGTGCCAGCAGCTTAACCCGCGGGGTTATGGAGACCCAGTACTTC. It is translated as CASSLTRGVMETQYF.

The chain links TRBV6-6 to TRBJ2-1; 10 bases are a match to TRBD2. J gave up 3 bases and V 5 bases, and 4 bases lay outside the gene matches. Germline V lookup: CDR1 MNHNY, CDR2 SVGAGI (reference sequence). The CDR3 consists of 15 residues. The CDR3 sequence: CASSQIAGGYNEQFF. CDR3 bases: TGTGCCAGCAGTCAGATAGCGGGGGGCTACAATGAGCAGTTCTTC.

V and J are TRBV5-6 and TRBJ2-7; 9 bases agree with TRBD1. This CDR3 has 15 residues. Germline loops: CDR1 SGHDT, CDR2 YYEEEE. Trimming removed 4 bases from V and 4 bases from J; junction bases left unmatched: 9. CDR3 sequence reads: CASSPPGTGSYEQYF. The CDR3 DNA reads TGTGCCAGCAGCCCGCCCGGGACAGGGAGTTACGAGCAGTACTTC.

The rearrangement uses TRBV19 and TRBJ1-6; D unresolved. Germline loops: CDR1 LNHDA, CDR2 SQIVND (reference sequence). Trimming pared 6 bases from V and 10 bases from J, leaving 19 bases between. The CDR3 sequence is 15 residues long. In DNA, the CDR3 is TGTGCCAGTAGCCCCCAGGTGCAGAACCAATCACCCCTCCACTTT. Protein sequence: CASSPQVQNQSPLHF.

The chain links TRBV6-5 to TRBJ1-4; no clear D. Germline CDR1 is MNHEY and CDR2 is SVGAGI. V was clipped by 7 bases and J by 2 bases, with 11 bases between them. This CDR3 has 14 amino acids. CDR3 sequence reads: CASTKVQTNEKLFF. The CDR3 DNA follows: TGTGCCAGCACCAAGGTACAGACTAATGAAAAACTGTTTTTT.

The V gene is TRBV5-4, the J gene TRBJ1-1; a weak D match, TRBD1 (6 bases). Germline lookup yields CDR1 SGHNT and CDR2 YYREEE (reference sequence). V was trimmed by 4 bases and J by 5 bases, leaving 9 bases between them. The CDR3 contains 12 residues. The CDR3 sequence is CASSVQGTEAFF. CDR3 DNA: TGTGCCAGCAGCGTCCAGGGGACTGAAGCTTTCTTT.

This sequence joins TRBV2 and TRBJ2-1; TRBD2 agrees at 8 bases. Germline lookup yields CDR1 SNHLY and CDR2 FYNNEI. The CDR3 has 15 residues. Trimming took 3 bases from V and 7 from J; bases not matched to a gene: 8. DNA for the CDR3: TGTGCCAGCAGTGATTGGATAGCGGGGAGAAATGAGCAGTTCTTC. Encoded protein: CASSDWIAGRNEQFF.

V and J are TRBV7-2 and TRBJ1-1; D is unresolved. Germline CDR1 reads SGHTA; CDR2 reads FQGNSA. Trimming pared 2 bases from V and 1 base from J, leaving 8 bases between. This CDR3 has 14 amino acids. CDR3 loop: CASSLQRENTEAFF. The DNA of the CDR3 is TGTGCCAGCAGCTTACAGAGGGAGAACACTGAAGCTTTCTTT.

The V and J genes are TRBV2 and TRBJ1-4, with 7 nucleotides matching TRBD1. Germline values: CDR1 SNHLY, CDR2 FYNNEI. Trimming took 6 bases from V and 4 from J; bases not matched to a gene: 8. The CDR3 length is 15 residues. CDR3 nucleotide sequence: TGTGCCAGCAGCGAGTTAGACAGGGTTAATGAAAAACTGTTTTTT. It codes for CASSELDRVNEKLFF.

This clone was counted only a few times. J is TRBJ2-2 and V is TRBV19, with D perhaps matching TRBD1 (6 bases). From germline, CDR1 is LNHDA and CDR2 SQIVND (reference sequence). The CDR3 loop spans 13 amino acids. Between the trimmed V and J ends, which lost 6 bases and 5 bases, there was a span of 10 bases. Written as DNA, the CDR3 is TGTGCCAGTAGGGTACAGGGTACCGGGGAGCTGTTTTTT. Amino acids: CASRVQGTGELFF.

V is TRBV2 and J is TRBJ1-2; 9 bases are a match to TRBD1. Germline CDR1 and CDR2: SNHLY and FYNNEI. CDR3 size: 15 residues. J was trimmed by 4 bases and V by 5 bases; bases with no gene match: 8. The CDR3 is CASSILGQGGYGYTF. The CDR3 region has the DNA TGTGCCAGCAGTATCTTGGGACAGGGCGGCTATGGCTACACCTTC.

The chain links TRBV5-1 to TRBJ2-5, with 9 positions matching TRBD2. The germline V gene has CDR1 SGHRS and CDR2 YFSETQ. This CDR3 comprises 15 residues. J gave up 3 bases and V 4 bases, and 7 bases lay outside the gene matches. CDR3 in DNA: TGCGCCAGCAGCCAGCGGGGGGCTGGAGAAGAGACCCAGTACTTC. Amino acids: CASSQRGAGEETQYF.

This clone was seen once. The V gene is TRBV19, the J gene TRBJ1-1, with D perhaps TRBD1 (6 bases). CDR1 and CDR2 from the germline V gene are LNHDA and SQIVND (reference sequence). Trimming stripped 3 bases from V and 4 bases from J, with 15 bases between. This CDR3 comprises 15 residues. The CDR3 region is CASSMGTGFGTEAFF. Written as DNA, the CDR3 is TGTGCCAGTAGTATGGGAACAGGGTTCGGCACTGAAGCTTTCTTT.